One T cell receptor beta chain is described in this entry. Its cognate antigen is unknown. CDR1 and CDR2 (germline): SNHLY, FYNNEI. Trimming removed 2 bases at V and 1 base at J, with 8 bases between. The CDR3 has 14 amino acids. This record belongs to a study of CD8 T cells in ankylosing spondylitis. One entry per CDR3 protein results from TCRdb running MiXCR on the 5' RACE reads. The sample holds under 450,000 distinct CDR3 sequences, about 15% seen once. Study-level results: Roughly 8 highly homologous variants made up a TCR beta motif that seemed to typify ankylosing spondylitis blood. It was reported that disease-linked clones were significantly enriched in matched ankylosing spondylitis synovial fluid. Within peripheral blood, clones linked to disease were CD8+ and relatively rare.

The clonotype originates from a male donor with ankylosing spondylitis. The sample consisted of blood, either unsorted or a sorted T cell fraction (not recorded which). The chain employs TRBV2 and TRBJ2-5; TRBD1 might be the D (5 bases). The CDR3 protein is CASSELTAQETQYF. The CDR3 DNA reads TGTGCCAGCAGTGAACTGACAGCCCAAGAGACCCAGTACTTC.